This T cell receptor beta chain was observed in a study of shared clonotypes between healthy human individuals. Overall study context: The study used three CD4 naive, three CD4 memory, two CD8 naive and one CD8 memory plate per donor.

This clone was seen just once. The antigen remains unidentified. V shed 4 bases and J shed 2 bases, with 19 bases lying between them. There are 17 residues in the CDR3. Germline V gene data show CDR1 as MGHDK and CDR2 as SYGVNS. Notes on the study in general: Unshared clonotypes carried lower generation probabilities than those common to all four donors.

An assay was performed, and its level was deep. Genomic DNA of every subset was divided equally among multiple immunoSEQ plates. The table came from immunoSEQ multiplex PCR; TCRdb's copy has only in-frame clones and leaves some out. This table holds some 650,000 clones, approximately 97% found once. The chain carries TRBV25-1 and TRBJ2-3, with D possibly TRBD1 on 6 matching bases. The sample consisted of naive CD4+ T cells sorted from blood. Noted subset: CD45RA+ positively selected. The TCR was taken from a woman in her 30s in good health. This chain's CDR3 is CASSGSPGHSDTDTQYF. The CDR3 coding sequence is TGTGCCAGCAGTGGATCTCCGGGACATTCTGACACAGATACGCAGTATTTT.